The rows below give T cell receptor beta chains drawn from one sample of a study of spatial heterogeneity in lung cancer. TCRdb passed the 5' RACE reads through MiXCR, listing each CDR3 protein once. The sample lists fewer than 15,000 distinct CDR3 sequences, over 6.5% occurring once. This material consisted of lung tumor tissue, taken at surgery. These receptor sequences come from a female donor with early-stage non-small cell lung cancer. CDR3s include the opening cysteine and the closing phenylalanine or tryptophan. A D gene is named only where the DNA matches it firmly. Part of the rows lack a size; the others show once, few, many or a class for expanded clones.

V gene	D gene	clone size	J gene	CDR3 DNA	CDR3 protein
TRBV12-3/TRBV12-4	-	medium-sized	TRBJ1-4	TGTGCCAGCAGTTTCCCCAGGCCGTATGAAAAACTGTTTTTT	CASSFPRPYEKLFF
TRBV7-8	-	medium-sized	TRBJ2-7	TGTGCCAGCAGCCACGGAGGGGCAGGCGAGCAGTACTTC	CASSHGGAGEQYF
TRBV29-1	-	many	TRBJ1-2	TGCAGCGCCTGCGAAGGGGCGGAGGTCGGCTATGGCTACACCTTC	CSACEGAEVGYGYTF
TRBV11-2	-	many	TRBJ2-1	TGTGCCAGCAGCTTAGAACGGGAGTTCCATGAGCAGTTCTTC	CASSLEREFHEQFF
TRBV6-5	TRBD1	many	TRBJ2-7	TGTGCCAGCAGACAGACAGGGAGTTCCTACGAGCAGTACTTC	CASRQTGSSYEQYF
TRBV7-9	-	many	TRBJ2-2	TGTGCCAGCAGCTCATCAGGGGGGGACGCCGGGGAGCTGTTTTTT	CASSSSGGDAGELFF
TRBV28	TRBD1	many	TRBJ1-4	TGTGCCAGCAGTTTATGGCGGGGGACAGGGAATGAAAAACTGTTTTTT	CASSLWRGTGNEKLFF
TRBV28	TRBD1	many	TRBJ2-5	TGTGCCAGCAGTTTATCTCAAAACGACAGGGGCGCGGAGACCCAGTACTTC	CASSLSQNDRGAETQYF
TRBV19	-	many	TRBJ2-1	TGTGCCAGTAGCCATACTCCGAGCTCCTACAATGAGCAGTTCTTC	CASSHTPSSYNEQFF
TRBV28	TRBD1	few	TRBJ2-2	TGTGCCAGCACAACAGGGGCCACCGGGGAGCTGTTTTTT	CASTTGATGELFF
TRBV11-3	TRBD2	-	TRBJ2-1	TGTGCCAGCAGCCGGACTAGCGGGAGATACAATGAGCAGTTCTTC	CASSRTSGRYNEQFF
TRBV7-3	TRBD2	many	TRBJ2-3	TGTGCCAGCAGCTTGGGCGGGGGTGGCACAGATACGCAGTATTTT	CASSLGGGGTDTQYF
TRBV10-1	TRBD2	medium-sized	TRBJ2-1	TGCGCCAGCAGTATAGCGGGAGACCTCTACAATGAGCAGTTCTTC	CASSIAGDLYNEQFF
TRBV27	-	medium-sized	TRBJ2-5	TGTGCCAGCAGTGACTATGGGGAGACGTTACCCCAAGAGACCCAGTACTTC	CASSDYGETLPQETQYF
TRBV18	-	many	TRBJ2-5	TGTGCCAGCTCTCACGACAGAAATCTCCAAGAGACCCAGTACTTC	CASSHDRNLQETQYF
TRBV29-1	-	medium-sized	TRBJ1-1	TGCAGCGTTGAGTCCGGGAAAGGATTTGCTGAAGCTTTCTTT	CSVESGKGFAEAFF
TRBV29-1	-	many	TRBJ1-1	TGCAGCGGGGGAGGGGGAGGTACTGAAGCTTTCTTT	CSGGGGGTEAFF
TRBV29-1	-	medium-sized	TRBJ1-2	TGCAGCGTTGAAGAGCAGGGACGGGACCGCTACACCTTC	CSVEEQGRDRYTF
TRBV28	-	many	TRBJ1-1	TGTGCCAGCAGCTTTTACAGGACTGAAGCTTTCTTT	CASSFYRTEAFF
TRBV9	-	medium-sized	TRBJ1-2	TGTGCCAGCAGCAAAGGTCGGGGACTCTATGGCTACACCTTC	CASSKGRGLYGYTF
TRBV28	-	many	TRBJ2-3	TGTGCCAGCGCCCAGGGGGATACGCAGTATTTT	CASAQGDTQYF
TRBV7-2	-	-	TRBJ2-5	TGTGCCAGCAGCCAAACTTCGCGGACCCAGTACTTC	CASSQTSRTQYF
TRBV28	-	large	TRBJ1-2	TGTGCCAGCACCGCAAACTTCAACCCCTATGGCTACACCTTC	CASTANFNPYGYTF
TRBV7-2	TRBD2	many	TRBJ2-3	TGTGCCAGCAGCTTAAGGGCGGGAGCGGTCACAGATACGCAGTATTTT	CASSLRAGAVTDTQYF
TRBV19	-	medium-sized	TRBJ1-5	TGTGCCAGTAGTACTGCGGGCTCCTCGGCGAGCAATCAGCCCCAGCATTTT	CASSTAGSSASNQPQHF
TRBV6-5	-	medium-sized	TRBJ1-2	TGTGCCAGCAGTTACCGGTCCTCAGGCCCTCCGGGGGGCTACACCTTC	CASSYRSSGPPGGYTF
TRBV19	-	-	TRBJ1-5	TGTGCCAGCAGGGGAGGCAATCAGCCCCAGCATTTT	CASRGGNQPQHF
TRBV30	-	many	TRBJ2-6	TGTGCCTGGAGAAAGGCGACCTCAGGGGCCAACGTCCTGACTTTC	CAWRKATSGANVLTF
TRBV2	-	medium-sized	TRBJ2-6	TGTGCCAGCAGGGTACAGGTCTCTGGGGCCAACGTCCTGACTTTC	CASRVQVSGANVLTF
TRBV6-5	-	medium-sized	TRBJ1-1	TGTGCCAGCACGGGTCAGGGGAGCACTGAAGCTTTCTTT	CASTGQGSTEAFF
TRBV7-9	-	many	TRBJ2-3	TGTGCCAGCAGCTTAGGGACAACAGATACGCAGTATTTT	CASSLGTTDTQYF
TRBV11-2	-	medium-sized	TRBJ2-7	TGTGCCAGCAGCTTTAACCTGAGGGGATTCTTAACCTACGAGCAGTACTTC	CASSFNLRGFLTYEQYF
TRBV20-1	-	large	TRBJ2-2	TGCAGTGCCCGGGACTTTACGAACACCGGGGAGCTGTTTTTT	CSARDFTNTGELFF
TRBV5-5	-	-	TRBJ2-1	TGTGCCAGCAGCTTGATTTTAGCTAACGGTGAGCGGTTCTTC	CASSLILANGERFF
TRBV20-1	TRBD1	many	TRBJ1-6	TGCAGTGCTAGAGGAGGGACAGGGGAAGGCTCACCCCTCCACTTT	CSARGGTGEGSPLHF
TRBV4-3	-	many	TRBJ2-1	TGCGCCAGCAGCCAAAGGCTAGAACCCTACAATGAGCAGTTCTTC	CASSQRLEPYNEQFF
TRBV6-2/TRBV6-3	-	many	TRBJ1-2	TGTGCCAGCAGTTTGGGCAGCTATGGCTACACCTTC	CASSLGSYGYTF
TRBV20-1	-	many	TRBJ1-4	TGCAGTGCTAGGGGGGACAATAAGGAAAAACTGTTTTTT	CSARGDNKEKLFF
TRBV18	-	many	TRBJ2-1	TGTGCCAGCTCAAGCAGGGAAGAGCAGTTCTTC	CASSSREEQFF
TRBV11-2	TRBD1	medium-sized	TRBJ1-5	TGTGCCAGCAGCTCCGACAGGGATCAGCCCCAGCATTTT	CASSSDRDQPQHF
TRBV7-2	-	medium-sized	TRBJ2-2	TGTGCCAGCAGCTTCTCGAACACCGGGGAGCTGTTTTTT	CASSFSNTGELFF
TRBV20-1	-	many	TRBJ1-4	TGCAGTGCCTTTTCGCGGGGGGAAAAACTGTTTTTT	CSAFSRGEKLFF
TRBV4-3	-	medium-sized	TRBJ2-1	TGCGCCAGCAGCCAAGATGTCGAGCGGGCCCCCTACAATGAGCAGTTCTTC	CASSQDVERAPYNEQFF
TRBV7-8	-	few	TRBJ2-1	TGTGCCAGCAGCTTAGGAGGTTGGGGGGTCAATGAGCAGTTCTTC	CASSLGGWGVNEQFF
TRBV20-1	TRBD1	many	TRBJ2-3	TGCAGTGCACGGACAGGGGGCTCGATCACAGATACGCAGTATTTT	CSARTGGSITDTQYF
TRBV5-1	TRBD2	-	TRBJ2-5	TGCGCCAGCTCCCTTAGGCGGGAGGGACAAGAGACCCAGTACTTC	CASSLRREGQETQYF
TRBV6-5	TRBD1	medium-sized	TRBJ1-6	TGTGCCAGCAGTTACTCCGGGACAGGGGATTCACCCCTCCACTTT	CASSYSGTGDSPLHF
TRBV27	TRBD1	many	TRBJ2-7	TGTGCCAGCAGCCACCCCCTCGGACAGGCCTCCTACGAGCAGTACTTC	CASSHPLGQASYEQYF
TRBV28	-	medium-sized	TRBJ1-6	TGTGCCAGCAGTTTTCCGATTGGGGGTTCCCCCCTCCACTTT	CASSFPIGGSPLHF
TRBV11-2	TRBD1	few	TRBJ2-3	TGTGCCAGCAGCCTATACAGGGGGTATGGAGATACGCAGTATTTT	CASSLYRGYGDTQYF
TRBV6-6	-	many	TRBJ2-7	TGTGCCAGCAGTTACTCGGGCGAGAAACCTACCTACGAGCAGTACTTC	CASSYSGEKPTYEQYF
TRBV28	-	few	TRBJ2-2	TGTGCCAGCAGCCCTCCGGCCACCGGGGAGCTGTTTTTT	CASSPPATGELFF
TRBV7-6	TRBD2	medium-sized	TRBJ2-1	TGTGCCAGCAGCAAACAGCAAGCGGGAGGAACCTCCTACAATGAGCAGTTCTTC	CASSKQQAGGTSYNEQFF
TRBV20-1	-	many	TRBJ2-7	TGCAGTGCTAGAGAACACCCAGGGTCCGAGCAGTACTTC	CSAREHPGSEQYF